Listed here are 16 T cell receptor beta chains from one sample, sequenced in a study of CD8 T cells in Susac syndrome. With random hexamers, reverse transcription was performed on roughly 0.5 to 1 ug of RNA. TCRdb reprocessed the immunoSEQ multiplex PCR reads via MiXCR and lists one record per CDR3 protein. Of about 210,000 distinct CDR3 sequences listed, around 96% were seen once; the top ten hold roughly 0.09%. Source material: CD4+ T cells from PBMCs. The source is a human donor with multiple sclerosis.

The chain links TRBV29-1 to TRBJ2-1; a possible D gene is TRBD2 (5 bases). CDR1 and CDR2 from the germline V gene are SQVTM and ANQGSEA. The CDR3 is made up of 13 amino acids. Trimming removed 4 bases at V and 6 bases at J, with 13 bases between. The CDR3 DNA reads as TGCAGCGTTGGAGGGTCCCTGAGCAATGAGCAGTTCTTC. Translation gives CSVGGSLSNEQFF.

J is TRBJ2-3 and V is TRBV7-2; 7 bases are a match to TRBD1. Germline assignment: CDR1 SGHTA and CDR2 FQGNSA. The trim removed 7 bases at V and 2 bases at J, leaving 6 bases unmatched. This CDR3 has 14 amino acids. CDR3 protein: CASIADRYTDTQYF. DNA for the CDR3: TGTGCCAGCATCGCGGACAGGTACACAGATACGCAGTATTTT. Filled out from reference TRBV7-2 and TRBJ2-3, the complete variable domain reads GAGVSQSPSNKVTEKGKDVELRCDPISGHTALYWYRQSLGQGLEFLIYFQGNSAPDKSGLPSDRFSAERTGGSVSTLTIQRTQQEDSAVYLCASIADRYTDTQYFGPGTRLTVL.

The CDR3 DNA follows: TGTGCCAGCAGTTTAAGTCCGTCCCAGGGGACCCAGTACTTC. Translated, it gives CASSLSPSQGTQYF. The chain joins TRBV28 to TRBJ2-5, with D perhaps matching TRBD1 (5 bases). Germline V CDR1 and CDR2: MDHEN, SYDVKM. The length of the CDR3 is 14 residues. V was cut by 2 bases and J by 7 bases, with 14 bases left in between.

The chain combines TRBV9 with TRBJ2-7; TRBD1 is a possible D gene (5 bases). Germline-derived CDR1 and CDR2 are SGDLS and YYNGEE. Trimming took 0 bases from V and 1 from J, leaving 11 bases between them. The CDR3 is 15 amino acids. The CDR3 here is CASSVGSGPSYEQYF. Written as DNA, the CDR3 is TGTGCCAGCAGCGTAGGGTCAGGGCCGTCCTACGAGCAGTACTTC.

This clonotype was detected a few times. The V gene is TRBV20-1, the J gene TRBJ2-7; D is unclear. V was trimmed by 3 bases and J by 0 bases, leaving 3 bases between them. The CDR3 contains 11 residues. CDR1 is DFQATT and CDR2 is SNEGSKA in the germline V gene (reference sequence). CDR3 DNA: TGCAGTGCTAGGGACTCCTACGAGCAGTACTTC. It is translated as CSARDSYEQYF.

The V and J genes are TRBV4-2 and TRBJ2-3, with TRBD1 matching 10 bases. The CDR3 runs 15 residues. V dropped 3 bases and J dropped 3; count of bases not matched to a gene: 3. Germline CDR1 reads LGHNA; CDR2 reads YNFKEQ. CDR3 region: CASSQRQGATDTQYF. The CDR3 DNA sequence: TGTGCCAGCAGCCAGCGACAGGGGGCTACAGATACGCAGTATTTT.

The chain employs TRBV1 and TRBJ1-2. TRBV1 represents a pseudogene. The length of the CDR3 is 12 residues. The CDR3 nucleotides are TGCACCAGCAGCCAAGGCGGAGAGGTGTGCACCTTC. Encoded protein: CTSSQGGEVCTF.

The rearrangement links TRBV4-1 to TRBJ2-1, with TRBD2 identical over 7 bases. The CDR3 is 18 amino acids. V trimming: 1 base; J trimming: 6 bases; junction bases outside the gene matches: 15. The V gene's germline CDR1 is MGHRA and CDR2 YSYEKL. In DNA form, the CDR3 reads TGCGCCAGCAGCCAAGTTCTATTGATGGGGGAGGGCCTCAATGAGCAGTTCTTC. It encodes CASSQVLLMGEGLNEQFF.

The chain couples TRBV7-2 to TRBJ2-1, with TRBD2 identical over 10 bases. With 0 bases clipped from V and 8 bases from J, the junction kept 4 bases outside the gene matches. CDR1 and CDR2 from the germline V gene are SGHTA and FQGNSA. CDR3 size: 15 residues. CDR3 region: CASSLASGRPHEQFF. CDR3 bases: TGTGCCAGCAGCTTAGCTAGCGGGAGGCCACATGAGCAGTTCTTC. Variable domain in full (rest from reference TRBV7-2 and TRBJ2-1): GAGVSQSPSNKVTEKGKDVELRCDPISGHTALYWYRQSLGQGLEFLIYFQGNSAPDKSGLPSDRFSAERTGGSVSTLTIQRTQQEDSAVYLCASSLASGRPHEQFFGPGTRLTVL.

This chain connects TRBV29-1 to TRBJ2-1; 12 bases are a match to TRBD2. Germline V gives CDR1 SQVTM, CDR2 ANQGSEA. Trimming took 8 bases from V and 9 from J; bases not matched to a gene: 8. The CDR3 spans 13 residues. In DNA form, the CDR3 reads TGCAGCCCCCGACTAGCGGGAGTCACTGAGCAGTTCTTC. Encoded protein: CSPRLAGVTEQFF.

The chain recombines TRBV10-3 with TRBJ2-2; 9 positions match TRBD1. The CDR3 has 16 residues. The V gene's germline CDR1 is ENHRY and CDR2 SYGVKD. J lost 4 bases, V lost 5 bases, and 8 bases had no gene match. In DNA form, the CDR3 reads TGTGCCATCAGTTCCCCGGGACAGGGTTTCACCGGGGAGCTGTTTTTT. This encodes CAISSPGQGFTGELFF.

V and J are TRBV29-1 and TRBJ2-7; no reliable D call. Trimming stripped 4 bases from V and 3 bases from J, with 16 bases between. The CDR3 length is 14 residues. In germline, CDR1 is SQVTM, CDR2 ANQGSEA. The CDR3 region has the DNA TGCAGCGTTGTTTGGGGTGGCAATAACTACGAGCAGTACTTC. It specifies CSVVWGGNNYEQYF.

This sequence joins TRBV12-3 or TRBV12-4 and TRBJ2-5, with 10 bases matching TRBD2. The V gene end was trimmed by 7 bases and the J gene end by 3 bases; junction bases not matched to a gene: 2. The CDR3 is 13 amino acids. The CDR3 DNA reads TGTGCCAGCATGCTAGCGGGAGAAGAGACCCAGTACTTC. It translates to CASMLAGEETQYF.

The chain has TRBV12-3 or TRBV12-4 and TRBJ2-2, with TRBD1 matching 9 bases. The CDR3 is made up of 18 amino acids. Trimming removed 8 bases from V and 5 bases from J; junction bases left unmatched: 18. The CDR3 bases are TGTGCCAGCGGACTAGACCAGAGGACAGGGGAGTTTACCGGGGAGCTGTTTTTT. This encodes CASGLDQRTGEFTGELFF.

V and J are TRBV6-5 and TRBJ1-6; TRBD1 matches 10 bases. The ends lost 1 base at V and 7 bases at J; junction bases unmatched: 1. CDR1 and CDR2 from the germline V gene are MNHEY and SVGAGI. The CDR3 covers 15 residues. CDR3 sequence: CASSYWTGGNSPLHF. The CDR3 DNA reads as TGTGCCAGCAGTTACTGGACAGGGGGGAATTCACCCCTCCACTTT.

The chain joins TRBV12-3 or TRBV12-4 to TRBJ1-5; the D gene is possibly TRBD1 (5 bases). The CDR3 spans 14 residues. Trimming pared 5 bases from V and 9 bases from J, leaving 17 bases between. CDR3 loop: CASSPTGAGRPQHF. The CDR3 DNA reads TGTGCCAGCAGTCCTACAGGAGCGGGGCGGCCCCAGCATTTT.